This TCR beta chain was recovered during a study of blood T cells in healthy people across ages. This CDR3 region has 14 residues. The germline gives CDR1 DFQATT, CDR2 SNEGSKA (reference sequence). V gave up 5 bases and J gave up 1 base; unmatched junction bases: 7. Study-wide results and caveats: Age showed a roughly linear inverse relationship with TCR beta diversity per million T cells.

Peripheral blood samples of about 10 milliliters were drawn from each donor. This clonotype was counted a single time. Antigen unknown. Combining a sample-barcoded 5' primer with a J-beta primer mix, a second PCR ran for 7 to 11 cycles. TCRdb fed the 5' RACE reads into MiXCR, producing one record per CDR3 protein. The sample includes over 700,000 distinct CDR3 sequences, 25% seen only once; the top ten take more than 8%. This same sample was also part of a study on T cells of mothers and their children.

The TCR originated in a boy younger than 18 in good health. Sequencing was performed on blood. V is TRBV20-1 and J is TRBJ1-1, with 7 nucleotides matching TRBD1. As DNA, the CDR3 is TGCAGTGCTCGTGCAGGGGGAAGGAACACTGAAGCTTTCTTT. It specifies CSARAGGRNTEAFF.